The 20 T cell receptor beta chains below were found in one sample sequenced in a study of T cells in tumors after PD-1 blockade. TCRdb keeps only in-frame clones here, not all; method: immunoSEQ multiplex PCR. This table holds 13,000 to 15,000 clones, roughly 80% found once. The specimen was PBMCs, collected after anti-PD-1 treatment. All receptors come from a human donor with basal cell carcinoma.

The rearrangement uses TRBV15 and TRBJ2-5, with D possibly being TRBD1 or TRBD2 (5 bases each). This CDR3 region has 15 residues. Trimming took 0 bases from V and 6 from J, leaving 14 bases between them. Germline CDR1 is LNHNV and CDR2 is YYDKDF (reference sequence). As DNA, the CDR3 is TGTGCCACCAGCAGAGATCGGGGCAGCAGTCAGACCCAGTACTTC. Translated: CATSRDRGSSQTQYF.

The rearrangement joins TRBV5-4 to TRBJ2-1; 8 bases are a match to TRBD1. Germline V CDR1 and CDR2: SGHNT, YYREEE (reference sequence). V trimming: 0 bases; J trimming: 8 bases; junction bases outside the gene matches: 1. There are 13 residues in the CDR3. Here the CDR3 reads CASSLETGDEQFF. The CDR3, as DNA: TGTGCCAGCAGCTTGGAGACAGGGGATGAGCAGTTCTTC.

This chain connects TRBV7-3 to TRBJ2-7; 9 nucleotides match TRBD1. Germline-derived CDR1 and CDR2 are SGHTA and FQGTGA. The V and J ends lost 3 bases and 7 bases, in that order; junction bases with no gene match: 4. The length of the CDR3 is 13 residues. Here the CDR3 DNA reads TGTGCCAGCAGCTTCGGGACAGGGTTTGAGCAGTACTTC. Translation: CASSFGTGFEQYF.

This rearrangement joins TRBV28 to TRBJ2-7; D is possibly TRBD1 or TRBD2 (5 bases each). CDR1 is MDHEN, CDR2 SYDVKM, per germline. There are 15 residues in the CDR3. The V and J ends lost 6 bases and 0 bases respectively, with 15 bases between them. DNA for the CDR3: TGTGCCAGCAGGACGGCCCCCGGGACCTCCTACGAGCAGTACTTC. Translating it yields CASRTAPGTSYEQYF.

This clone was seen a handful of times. CDR3 sequence (DNA): TGTGCCAGCAGTGAACTACAAGTCTATGGCTACACCTTC. Its protein product is CASSELQVYGYTF. V is TRBV2 and J is TRBJ1-2; D ambiguous. The CDR3 length is 13 residues. V lost 2 bases to trimming and J lost 4 bases, with 8 bases between them. The V gene's germline CDR1 is SNHLY and CDR2 FYNNEI.

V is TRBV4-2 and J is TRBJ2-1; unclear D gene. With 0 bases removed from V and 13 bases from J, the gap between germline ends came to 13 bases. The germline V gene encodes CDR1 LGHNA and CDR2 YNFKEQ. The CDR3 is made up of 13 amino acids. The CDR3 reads CASSQDKERAQFF. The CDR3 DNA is TGTGCCAGCAGCCAAGATAAGGAACGGGCACAGTTCTTC.

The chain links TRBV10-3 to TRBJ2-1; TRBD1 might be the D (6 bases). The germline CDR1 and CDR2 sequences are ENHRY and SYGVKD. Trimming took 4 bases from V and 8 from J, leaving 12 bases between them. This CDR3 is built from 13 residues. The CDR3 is CAISGNRVDEQFF. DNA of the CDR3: TGTGCCATCAGTGGGAACAGGGTAGATGAGCAGTTCTTC.

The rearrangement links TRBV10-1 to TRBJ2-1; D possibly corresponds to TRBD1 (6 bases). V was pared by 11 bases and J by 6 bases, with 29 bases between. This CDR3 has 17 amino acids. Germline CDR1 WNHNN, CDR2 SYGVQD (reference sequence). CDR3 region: CAGPGQRTLRNINEQFF. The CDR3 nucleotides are TGCGCCGGGCCCGGACAGAGGACCCTCCGTAATATCAATGAGCAGTTCTTC.

Here the CDR3 DNA reads TGTGCCAGCAGCCTAATGGGTAGCACAGATACGCAGTATTTT. Translation gives CASSLMGSTDTQYF. The V gene is TRBV14, the J gene TRBJ2-3; D gene unclear. This CDR3 has 14 amino acids. Germline V gene lookup returns CDR1 SGHDN and CDR2 FVKESK. V lost 4 bases to trimming and J lost 0 bases, with 8 bases between them.

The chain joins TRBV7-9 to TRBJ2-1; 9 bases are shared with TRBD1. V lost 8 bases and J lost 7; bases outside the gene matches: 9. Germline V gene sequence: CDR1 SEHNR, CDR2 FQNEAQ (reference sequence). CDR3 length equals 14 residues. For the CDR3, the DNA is TGTGCCAGCTACAACCCGGGACAGGGAAATGAGCAGTTCTTC. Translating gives CASYNPGQGNEQFF.

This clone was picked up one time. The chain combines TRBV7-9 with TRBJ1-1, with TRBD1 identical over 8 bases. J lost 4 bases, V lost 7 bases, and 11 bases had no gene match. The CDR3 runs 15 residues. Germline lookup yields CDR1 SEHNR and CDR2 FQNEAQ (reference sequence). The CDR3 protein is CASILAGGLGTEAFF. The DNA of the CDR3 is TGTGCCAGCATCCTAGCAGGGGGCTTGGGCACTGAAGCTTTCTTT. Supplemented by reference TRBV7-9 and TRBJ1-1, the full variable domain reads DTGVSQNPRHKITKRGQNVTFRCDPISEHNRLYWYRQTLGQGPEFLTYFQNEAQLEKSRLLSDRFSAERPKGSFSTLEIQRTEQGDSAMYLCASILAGGLGTEAFFGQGTRLTVV.

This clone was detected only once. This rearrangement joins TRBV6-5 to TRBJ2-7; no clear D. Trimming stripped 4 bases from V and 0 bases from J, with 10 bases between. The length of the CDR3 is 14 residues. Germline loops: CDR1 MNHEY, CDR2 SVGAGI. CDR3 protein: CASSWERSSYEQYF. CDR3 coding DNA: TGTGCCAGCAGTTGGGAACGAAGCTCCTACGAGCAGTACTTC.

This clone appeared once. The CDR3 loop is CASSNGLNTEAFF. CDR3 nucleotide sequence: TGTGCCAGTAGTAATGGACTGAACACTGAAGCTTTCTTT. The chain combines TRBV19 with TRBJ1-1, with D uncertain. The CDR3 is 13 residues long. Per germline, CDR1 LNHDA and CDR2 SQIVND (reference sequence). Trimming took 4 bases from V and 0 from J, leaving 6 bases between them.

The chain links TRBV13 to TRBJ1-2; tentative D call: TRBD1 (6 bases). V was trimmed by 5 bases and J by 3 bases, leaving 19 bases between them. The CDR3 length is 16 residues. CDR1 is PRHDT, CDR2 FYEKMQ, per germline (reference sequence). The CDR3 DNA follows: TGTGCCAGCAGCCCGTCCCGAAGCAGGGGTCACTATGGCTACACCTTC. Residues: CASSPSRSRGHYGYTF.

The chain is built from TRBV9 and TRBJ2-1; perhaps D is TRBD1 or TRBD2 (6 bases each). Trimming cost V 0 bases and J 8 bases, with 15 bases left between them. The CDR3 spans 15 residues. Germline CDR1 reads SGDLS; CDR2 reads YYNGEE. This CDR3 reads CASSVVSRGGDEQFF. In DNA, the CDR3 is TGTGCCAGCAGCGTAGTGTCCAGGGGAGGAGATGAGCAGTTCTTC.

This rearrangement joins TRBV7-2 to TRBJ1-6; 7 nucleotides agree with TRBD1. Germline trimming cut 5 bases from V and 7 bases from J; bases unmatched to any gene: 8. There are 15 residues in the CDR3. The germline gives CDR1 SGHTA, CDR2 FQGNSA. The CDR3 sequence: CASSPRQGSNSPLHF. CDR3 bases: TGTGCCAGCAGCCCCCGACAGGGATCAAATTCACCCCTCCACTTT.

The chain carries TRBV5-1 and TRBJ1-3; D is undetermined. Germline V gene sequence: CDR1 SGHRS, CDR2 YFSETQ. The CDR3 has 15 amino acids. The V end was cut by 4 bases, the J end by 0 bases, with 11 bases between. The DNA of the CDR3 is TGCGCCAGCAGCCTGGACGTTAGCTCTGGAAACACCATATATTTT. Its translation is CASSLDVSSGNTIYF.

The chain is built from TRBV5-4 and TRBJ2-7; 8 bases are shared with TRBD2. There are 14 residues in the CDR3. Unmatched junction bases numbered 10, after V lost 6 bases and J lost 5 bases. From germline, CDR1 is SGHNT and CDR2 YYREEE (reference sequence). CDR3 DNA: TGTGCCAGCAAGGCGTCTAGCGGGTCCCACGAGCAGTACTTC. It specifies CASKASSGSHEQYF.

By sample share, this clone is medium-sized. The CDR3 loop reads CATSDLRTGSDNQPQHF. CDR3 in DNA: TGTGCCACCAGTGATTTGCGGACAGGCTCAGACAATCAGCCCCAGCATTTT. This chain links TRBV24-1 with TRBJ1-5, with 7 bases identical to TRBD1. The V segment lost 0 bases and the J segment 3 bases; nucleotides outside the gene matches: 7. Germline lookup yields CDR1 KGHDR and CDR2 SFDVKD. There are 17 residues in the CDR3.

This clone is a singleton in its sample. DNA for the CDR3: TGTGCCAGCAGCCGACCGGAGGGGGCAGAGACCCAGTACTTC. Encoded protein: CASSRPEGAETQYF. The rearrangement links TRBV28 to TRBJ2-5, with D maybe TRBD1 (7 bases). There are 14 residues in the CDR3. Germline CDR1 and CDR2: MDHEN and SYDVKM. V was pared by 6 bases and J by 4 bases, with 15 bases between.